The clone carrying this TCR beta chain was seen more than once but under ten times. Its specificity is not known. The sample is drawn from a study of beta chain features in type 1 diabetes. Study-level results: Overrepresentation of cells with high TCR expression could result from cDNA sequencing. Moderately but significantly shorter TCRB CDR3s were found in Type 1 diabetes patients in all four CD4+ subsets.

The germline V and J ends were trimmed by 7 bases and 2 bases, with 5 bases remaining between them. Per germline, CDR1 ENHRY and CDR2 SYGVKD. The length of the CDR3 is 11 residues. Of the isolated RNA, all was reverse transcribed, and so the sequenced material was expressed TCRB transcripts. Sequenced by immunoSEQ multiplex PCR; TCRdb stores in-frame clones only, minus some. The sample records roughly 610,000 clones, around a sixth being singletons. Sequenced material: naive CD4+ T cells from blood. This TCR derives from a man aged 18 to 30 in good health. This chain joins TRBV10-3 and TRBJ1-2, with D maybe TRBD1 (5 bases). The CDR3 region has the DNA TGTGCCATCACAGGGAACTATGGCTACACCTTC. Translation: CAITGNYGYTF.